The TCR beta chain described here comes from a study of cytotoxic CD8 clonotypes in ibrutinib-treated CLL. This clone was observed a few times. Sequenced by immunoSEQ multiplex PCR; TCRdb stores in-frame clones only, minus some. This sample has tens of thousands of clones, with almost 70% found just once. This CDR3 contains 15 residues. The V gene lost 5 bases and the J gene lost 0 bases, with 11 bases spanning the gap. From germline, CDR1 is MGHDK and CDR2 SYGVNS. V gene TRBV25-1 combines with J gene TRBJ2-1; weak D call: TRBD2 (6 bases). This receptor was taken from a human donor with chronic lymphocytic leukemia. Sequencing used PBMCs, obtained after 12 months of ibrutinib treatment. The CDR3 DNA reads as TGTGCCAGCAGTCCCTCTAGCGACTCCTACAATGAGCAGTTCTTC. As protein: CASSPSSDSYNEQFF.